Described below is a single T cell receptor (beta chain) sequence and its context. This sample is part of a study of blood T cell repertoires in COVID-19. On the study more broadly: Both acute and convalescent COVID-19 samples were obtained from the United States, Italy and Spain. The cDNA or gDNA used as material had been derived from T cells, B-cell-depleted T cells, or PBMCs.

Under the authors' procedure: Counts of nucleated cells, estimated from reference gene primer amplification, were obtained. The protocol was immunoSEQ multiplex PCR, while the TCRdb copy is restricted to in-frame clones and leaves out a portion. V and J calls and clone size are given by that table; D and trimming were obtained from the DNA. The data hold more than 85,000 clones, with about 75% observed a single time. The receptor was derived from a woman aged 80 or older with active or convalescent COVID-19. The sequencing sample was made of peripheral blood.

CDR3 amino acids: CASSPRASGITDTQYF. CDR3 DNA: TGTGCCAGCAGCCCACGGGCTAGCGGGATCACAGATACGCAGTATTTT. The chain carries TRBV9 and TRBJ2-3; 9 nucleotides line up with TRBD2. This CDR3 contains 16 residues. Losses at the gene ends were 4 bases for V and 2 bases for J; bases not matched to a gene: 8. In germline, CDR1 is SGDLS, CDR2 YYNGEE. Based on the CDR3 plus reference TRBV9 and TRBJ2-3, the full variable domain is DSGVTQTPKHLITATGQRVTLRCSPRSGDLSVYWYQQSLDQGLQFLIQYYNGEERAKGNILERFSAQQFPDLHSELNLSSLELGDSALYFCASSPRASGITDTQYFGPGTRLTVL.